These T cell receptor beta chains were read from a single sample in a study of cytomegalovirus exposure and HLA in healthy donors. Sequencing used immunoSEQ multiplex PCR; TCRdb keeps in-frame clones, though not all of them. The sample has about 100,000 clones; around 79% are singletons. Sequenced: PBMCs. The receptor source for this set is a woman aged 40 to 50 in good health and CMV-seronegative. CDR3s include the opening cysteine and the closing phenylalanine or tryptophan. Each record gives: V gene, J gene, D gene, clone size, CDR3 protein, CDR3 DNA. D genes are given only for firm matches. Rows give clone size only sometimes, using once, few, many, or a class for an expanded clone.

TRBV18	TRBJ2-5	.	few	CASSPNREGGQETQYF	TGTGCCAGCTCACCAAACAGGGAAGGAGGCCAAGAGACCCAGTACTTC
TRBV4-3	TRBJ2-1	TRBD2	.	CASSQDWTSGGSRQFF	TGCGCCAGCAGCCAAGACTGGACTAGCGGGGGGTCGCGTCAGTTCTTC
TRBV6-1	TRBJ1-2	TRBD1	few	CASSRQGGDGYTF	TGTGCCAGCAGTCGACAGGGAGGTGATGGCTACACCTTC
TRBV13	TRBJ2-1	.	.	CASSVSPGDSYNEQFF	TGTGCCAGCAGCGTATCCCCCGGAGACTCCTACAATGAGCAGTTCTTC
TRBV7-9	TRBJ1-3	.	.	CSSSPRLGNTIYF	TGTTCCAGCAGCCCCCGTCTCGGAAACACCATATATTTT
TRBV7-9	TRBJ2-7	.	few	CASSLDGDEQYF	TGTGCCAGCAGCTTAGACGGGGACGAGCAGTACTTC
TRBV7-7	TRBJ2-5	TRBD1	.	CASSLGTGQQETQYF	TGCGCTAGCAGCTTAGGGACAGGGCAACAAGAGACCCAGTACTTC
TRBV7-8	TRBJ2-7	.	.	CASSYNSLEQYF	TGTGCCAGCAGCTACAATAGCCTCGAGCAGTACTTC
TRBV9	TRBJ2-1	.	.	CTSGRLDNEQFF	TGTACCAGTGGCCGTCTGGACAATGAGCAGTTCTTC
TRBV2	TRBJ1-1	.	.	CASSEYLGANTEAFF	TGTGCCAGCAGTGAATACCTGGGGGCGAACACTGAAGCTTTCTTT
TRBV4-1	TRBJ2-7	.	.	CASSSSPGDGNEQYF	TGCGCCAGCAGCTCCAGCCCGGGGGACGGTAACGAGCAGTACTTC
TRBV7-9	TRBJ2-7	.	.	CTSSSQDYEQYF	TGTACCAGCAGCTCACAGGACTACGAGCAGTACTTC
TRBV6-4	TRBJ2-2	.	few	CASRPSVTGELFF	TGTGCCAGCCGTCCGAGCGTGACTGGGGAGCTGTTTTTT
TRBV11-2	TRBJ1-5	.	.	CASSLDRGQPQHF	TGTGCCAGCAGCTTAGATCGGGGACAGCCCCAGCATTTT
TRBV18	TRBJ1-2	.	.	CASSPEGHVLFGYTF	TGTGCCAGCTCACCAGAGGGACACGTACTATTTGGCTACACCTTC
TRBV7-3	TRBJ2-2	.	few	CASRGPGTGELFF	TGTGCCAGCAGAGGTCCAGGGACCGGGGAGCTGTTTTTT
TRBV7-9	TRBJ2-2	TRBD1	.	CASNSLEGGVGELFF	TGTGCCAGCAACAGTCTAGAAGGGGGCGTCGGGGAGCTGTTTTTT
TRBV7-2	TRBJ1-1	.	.	CASSLGGTGNTEAFF	TGTGCCAGCAGCTTAGGAGGTACAGGGAACACTGAAGCTTTCTTT
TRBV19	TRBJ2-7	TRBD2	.	CASSIAGTSGHEQYF	TGTGCCAGTAGTATCGCCGGGACTAGCGGCCACGAGCAGTACTTC
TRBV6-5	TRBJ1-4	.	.	CASRRATNEKLFF	TGTGCCAGCAGACGGGCAACTAATGAAAAACTGTTTTTT
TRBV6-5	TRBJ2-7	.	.	CASSYSAGAYEQYF	TGTGCCAGCAGTTACTCGGCAGGGGCCTACGAGCAGTACTTC
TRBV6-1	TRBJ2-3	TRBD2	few	CASGAFRGGLAGGGDTQYF	TGTGCCAGCGGTGCATTTAGGGGGGGGCTAGCGGGAGGTGGAGATACGCAGTATTTT
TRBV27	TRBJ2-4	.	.	CASSLSQGNIQYF	TGTGCCAGCAGTTTAAGTCAGGGGAACATTCAGTACTTC
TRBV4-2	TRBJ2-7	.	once	CASSQEGQGPYEQYF	TGTGCCAGCAGCCAAGAGGGGCAGGGGCCCTACGAGCAGTACTTC
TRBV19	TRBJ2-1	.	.	CASSMAPYEQFF	TGTGCCAGTAGTATGGCACCGTATGAGCAGTTCTTC
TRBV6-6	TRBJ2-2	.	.	CASSYGGQTNTGELFF	TGTGCCAGCAGTTACGGCGGACAGACGAACACCGGGGAGCTGTTTTTT
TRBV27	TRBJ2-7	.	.	CASSSLDTYEQYF	TGTGCCAGCAGTTCCTTAGATACGTACGAGCAGTACTTC
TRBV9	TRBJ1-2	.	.	CASSVDPDGNYGYTF	TGTGCCAGCAGCGTAGACCCCGACGGGAACTATGGCTACACCTTC
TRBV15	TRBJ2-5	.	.	CATSRVDREAQYF	TGTGCCACCAGCAGAGTTGACAGGGAGGCCCAGTACTTC
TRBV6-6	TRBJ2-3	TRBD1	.	CASSYDLGQGEDTQYF	TGTGCCAGCAGTTACGATTTGGGACAGGGAGAAGATACGCAGTATTTT
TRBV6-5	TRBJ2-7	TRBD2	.	CASTRSGSPYEQYF	TGTGCCAGCACTCGTAGCGGGAGCCCCTACGAGCAGTACTTC
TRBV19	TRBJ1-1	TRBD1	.	CASRSPTGGTEAFF	TGTGCCAGTAGAAGCCCAACAGGGGGAACTGAAGCTTTCTTT
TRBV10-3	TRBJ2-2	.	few	CAISANVRRAGELFF	TGTGCCATCAGTGCGAACGTCCGGAGAGCCGGGGAGCTGTTTTTT
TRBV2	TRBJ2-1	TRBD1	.	CASSGRTGGEQFF	TGTGCCAGCAGCGGAAGAACAGGGGGTGAGCAGTTCTTC
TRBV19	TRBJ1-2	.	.	CASTENDRTYGYTF	TGTGCCAGCACAGAGAATGACAGGACCTATGGCTACACCTTC
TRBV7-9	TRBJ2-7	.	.	CASSLGDRYEQYF	TGTGCCAGCAGCTTAGGCGACAGGTACGAGCAGTACTTC
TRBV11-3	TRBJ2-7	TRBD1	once	CASSLGVTGLHEQYF	TGTGCCAGCAGCTTAGGAGTGACAGGGTTGCACGAGCAGTACTTC
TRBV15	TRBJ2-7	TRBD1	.	CAASIGQGHYEQYF	TGTGCCGCCAGCATCGGACAGGGACACTACGAGCAGTACTTC
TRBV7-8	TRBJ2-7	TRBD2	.	CASSLVILAGAGVYEQYF	TGTGCCAGCAGCTTAGTAATTCTAGCGGGAGCGGGGGTGTACGAGCAGTACTTC
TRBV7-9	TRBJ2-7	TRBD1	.	CASSLRDSSYEQYF	TGTGCCAGCAGCCTCCGGGACAGCTCCTACGAGCAGTACTTC